The 14 T cell receptor beta chains below all came from one sample that was sequenced in a study of blood T cell repertoires in COVID-19. Only in-frame clones appear in the TCRdb table, and some are missing; sequencing was by immunoSEQ multiplex PCR. Among approximately 300,000 clones, approximately 86% were seen once, and the ten largest hold about 2.2%. Source material: peripheral blood. The receptor source for this set is a woman aged 45-59 years who had recovered from COVID-19.

In this sample, this clone turned up once. The CDR3 bases are TGTGCCAGCAGTTACATCGCCGGACTAGATCTCACAGATACGCAGTATTTT. Its protein product is CASSYIAGLDLTDTQYF. The chain is built from TRBV6-2 or TRBV6-3 and TRBJ2-3; 7 bases are a match to TRBD2. Germline CDR1 and CDR2: MNHEY and SVGEGT. Trimming cost V 2 bases and J 2 bases; bases outside gene matches: 10. The CDR3 has 17 residues.

CDR3: CASSPTPQETQYF. The CDR3 region has the DNA TGTGCCAGCTCACCGACACCACAAGAGACCCAGTACTTC. The rearrangement joins TRBV18 to TRBJ2-5, with no clear D. The CDR3 covers 13 residues. Germline V gene sequence: CDR1 KGHSH, CDR2 LQKENI. V was cut by 3 bases and J by 2 bases, with 7 bases left in between.

J is TRBJ1-5 and V is TRBV27; tentatively, D is TRBD1 (6 bases). Germline CDR1 MNHEY, CDR2 SMNVEV (reference sequence). The CDR3 contains 13 residues. Trimming removed 4 bases from V and 4 bases from J, with 8 bases in between. The CDR3 coding sequence is TGTGCCAGCAGTTCAGACAGGAATCAGCCCCAGCATTTT. Protein sequence: CASSSDRNQPQHF.

The gene calls are TRBV5-1 and TRBJ2-7, with unresolved D. V lost 3 bases and J lost 3, with 13 bases in between. This CDR3 contains 14 residues. CDR1 and CDR2 from the germline V gene are SGHRS and YFSETQ. The CDR3 here is CASSSPSTNYEQYF. In DNA form, the CDR3 reads TGCGCCAGCAGCTCCCCTTCCACTAACTACGAGCAGTACTTC.

The chain carries TRBV11-3 and TRBJ2-7, with TRBD2 as a possible D gene (5 bases). The CDR3 is made up of 14 amino acids. CDR1 and CDR2 from the germline V gene are SGHNT and YENEEA. V lost 2 bases, J lost 4 bases, and 12 bases lay in between. CDR3 residues: CASSLSGGPYEQYF. CDR3 nucleotides: TGTGCCAGCAGCTTATCAGGAGGACCTTACGAGCAGTACTTC.

The chain has TRBV9 and TRBJ2-7, with D tentatively TRBD2 (6 bases). CDR3 size: 15 residues. V lost 3 bases to trimming and J lost 3 bases, with 16 bases between them. Germline CDR1 reads SGDLS; CDR2 reads YYNGEE. This chain's CDR3 is CASSAGHGGHYEQYF. The CDR3 bases are TGTGCCAGCAGCGCCGGCCATGGAGGGCACTACGAGCAGTACTTC.

The rearrangement links TRBV7-2 to TRBJ1-1, with D unresolved. The V gene lost 8 bases and the J gene lost 5 bases, with 18 bases spanning the gap. The CDR3 is made up of 14 amino acids. Germline V gives CDR1 SGHTA, CDR2 FQGNSA. The CDR3 DNA sequence: TGTGCCAGCCGAACCAACCTCGAGAGGACTGAAGCTTTCTTT. It codes for CASRTNLERTEAFF.

The V and J genes are TRBV5-1 and TRBJ2-6; maybe TRBD1 (5 bases). CDR3 length: 17 residues. Trimming removed 0 bases at V and 0 bases at J, with 10 bases between. Germline V gene lookup returns CDR1 SGHRS and CDR2 YFSETQ. The DNA of the CDR3 is TGCGCCAGCAGCTTGGCCCAGGGCGACTCTGGGGCCAACGTCCTGACTTTC. This codes for CASSLAQGDSGANVLTF.

This chain connects TRBV28 to TRBJ1-5, with D possibly TRBD1 on 6 matching bases. V lost 4 bases to trimming and J lost 0 bases, with 13 bases between them. CDR1 is MDHEN and CDR2 is SYDVKM in the germline V gene. This CDR3 spans 16 amino acids. CDR3 loop: CASSSETGFSNQPQHF. In DNA form, the CDR3 reads TGTGCCAGCAGTTCTGAGACAGGTTTTAGCAATCAGCCCCAGCATTTT.

The CDR3 protein is CASSFRAGRSYNEQFF. As DNA, the CDR3 is TGTGCCAGTAGTTTTCGCGCGGGACGCTCCTACAATGAGCAGTTCTTC. The V call is TRBV19, the J call TRBJ2-1, with D perhaps TRBD2 (6 bases). Germline values: CDR1 LNHDA, CDR2 SQIVND (reference sequence). The CDR3 sequence is 16 residues long. Trimming left V 5 bases short and J 0 bases short, with 14 bases between.

The chain couples TRBV7-2 to TRBJ2-1; 7 bases agree with TRBD2. V was clipped by 3 bases and J by 9 bases; unmatched bases: 5. CDR3 size: 13 residues. CDR1 and CDR2 (germline): SGHTA, FQGNSA. CDR3 sequence: CASSFSGAPEQFF. DNA of the CDR3: TGTGCCAGCAGCTTCAGCGGGGCCCCTGAGCAGTTCTTC.

V is TRBV7-9 and J is TRBJ2-7; TRBD2 is a possible D gene (5 bases). The V end lost 7 bases, the J end lost 2 bases, and 12 bases lay between the germline ends. CDR1 and CDR2 from the germline V gene are SEHNR and FQNEAQ (reference sequence). The CDR3 sequence is 13 residues long. DNA for the CDR3: TGTGCCAGCACCCAAGGAGGCACCTACGAGCAGTACTTC. It encodes CASTQGGTYEQYF.

The rearrangement uses TRBV5-1 and TRBJ2-1; 9 bases fit TRBD2. Per germline, CDR1 SGHRS and CDR2 YFSETQ. J was trimmed by 5 bases and V by 6 bases; bases with no gene match: 9. The CDR3 sequence is 15 residues long. The CDR3 here is CASKAASGIHNEQFF. The CDR3 DNA reads as TGCGCCAGCAAGGCGGCTAGCGGGATCCACAATGAGCAGTTCTTC.

This chain uses TRBV5-4 with TRBJ2-3; D is possibly TRBD1 (6 bases). Germline V lookup: CDR1 SGHNT, CDR2 YYREEE (reference sequence). Trimming removed 0 bases at V and 6 bases at J, with 14 bases between. There are 15 residues in the CDR3. CDR3 nucleotide sequence: TGTGCCAGCAGCTTGGCAAAGGGGGAGAGGGATACGCAGTATTTT. Amino acid sequence: CASSLAKGERDTQYF.